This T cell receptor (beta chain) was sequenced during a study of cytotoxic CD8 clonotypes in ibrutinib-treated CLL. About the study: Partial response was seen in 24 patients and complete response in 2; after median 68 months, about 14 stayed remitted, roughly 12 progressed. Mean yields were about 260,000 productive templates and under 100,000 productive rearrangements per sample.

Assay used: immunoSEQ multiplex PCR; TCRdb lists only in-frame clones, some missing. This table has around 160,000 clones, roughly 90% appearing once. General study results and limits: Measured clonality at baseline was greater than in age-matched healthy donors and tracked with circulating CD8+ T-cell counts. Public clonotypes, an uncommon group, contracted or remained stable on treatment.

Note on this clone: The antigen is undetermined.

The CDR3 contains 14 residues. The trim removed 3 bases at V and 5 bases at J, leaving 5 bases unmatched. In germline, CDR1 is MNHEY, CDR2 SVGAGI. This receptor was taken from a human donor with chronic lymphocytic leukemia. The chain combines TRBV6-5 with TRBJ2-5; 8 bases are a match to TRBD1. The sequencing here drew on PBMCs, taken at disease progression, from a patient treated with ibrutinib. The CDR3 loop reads CASSYSRGPETQYF. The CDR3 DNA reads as TGTGCCAGCAGTTATTCCAGGGGGCCGGAGACCCAGTACTTC.